The 29 T cell receptor beta chains given below trace back to one sample, sequenced in a study of blood T cells in healthy people across ages. Primed by a sample-barcoded 5' primer and a J-beta primer mix, a second PCR proceeded for roughly 7 to 11 cycles. In TCRdb, the 5' RACE reads were re-called with MiXCR into one record per CDR3 protein. The sample has approximately 1,000,000 distinct CDR3 sequences; 45% are singletons. Material for sequencing was blood. Receptors were obtained from an older woman in good health.

The V gene is TRBV5-1, the J gene TRBJ2-3; D may correspond to TRBD1 or TRBD2 (9 bases each). The CDR3 runs to 22 residues. V was clipped by 4 bases and J by 0 bases, with 33 bases between them. Germline CDR1 and CDR2: SGHRS and YFSETQ. This chain's CDR3 is CASSRRQGVSTSGPTSTDTQYF. The DNA for the CDR3 is TGCGCCAGCAGCCGGAGACAGGGGGTTTCAACTAGCGGGCCTACTAGCACAGATACGCAGTATTTT.

This clonotype was seen only a few times. J is TRBJ1-2 and V is TRBV27, with D possibly being TRBD1 (5 bases). Trimming removed 2 bases at V and 0 bases at J, with 16 bases between. The CDR3 has 17 amino acids. The germline V gene encodes CDR1 MNHEY and CDR2 SMNVEV (reference sequence). In DNA form, the CDR3 reads TGTGCCAGCAGTTTAACGGCAGGGCACACGGCTAACTATGGCTACACCTTC. Its protein product is CASSLTAGHTANYGYTF.

This clonotype turned up a few times. The chain joins TRBV27 to TRBJ1-2, with D unclear. Per the germline V gene, CDR1 is MNHEY and CDR2 is SMNVEV (reference sequence). CDR3 length equals 14 residues. V dropped 0 bases and J dropped 3 bases, with 8 bases sitting between them. The CDR3 sequence: CASSLSYQDYGYTF. CDR3 nucleotides: TGTGCCAGCAGTTTATCTTACCAGGACTATGGCTACACCTTC.

The sample holds a few counts of this clonotype. The chain uses TRBV7-9 and TRBJ2-3; tentative D call: TRBD1 (6 bases). V lost 5 bases and J 8 bases, leaving 20 bases between the germline ends. The CDR3 covers 15 residues. Germline V gives CDR1 SEHNR, CDR2 FQNEAQ (reference sequence). CDR3 amino acids: CASSPAGTTTGTQYF. Here the CDR3 DNA reads TGTGCCAGCAGCCCCGCCGGGACAACCACGGGTACGCAGTATTTT.

This clonotype occurred a few times. This chain joins TRBV10-3 and TRBJ1-5, with no clear D. The CDR3 extends over 13 amino acids. Germline V lookup: CDR1 ENHRY, CDR2 SYGVKD. The V end was cut by 7 bases, the J end by 2 bases, with 9 bases between. The CDR3 nucleotides read TGTGCCATCAAGGGCGGCGGCAATCAGCCCCAGCATTTT. Translating gives CAIKGGGNQPQHF.

V and J are TRBV12-3 or TRBV12-4 and TRBJ1-1; 10 bases agree with TRBD1. This CDR3 has 18 residues. Losses at the gene ends were 6 bases for V and 0 bases for J; bases not matched to a gene: 13. CDR3 residues: CASSPRAGQGVMNTEAFF. The CDR3 DNA follows: TGTGCCAGCAGCCCAAGGGCCGGACAGGGGGTAATGAACACTGAAGCTTTCTTT.

The chain links TRBV27 to TRBJ2-1; either TRBD1 or TRBD2 may supply D (5 bases each). The germline V gene has CDR1 MNHEY and CDR2 SMNVEV (reference sequence). There are 17 residues in the CDR3. Deletions cut 3 bases from V and 0 bases from J, with 15 bases between. Written as DNA, the CDR3 is TGTGCCAGCAGTTTCTCCGGGGCCGCGAGCTCCTACAATGAGCAGTTCTTC. This encodes CASSFSGAASSYNEQFF.

The rearrangement uses TRBV28 and TRBJ1-4, with 9 bases matching TRBD1. Germline V CDR1 and CDR2: MDHEN, SYDVKM. The CDR3 contains 14 residues. The ends lost 10 bases at V and 10 bases at J; junction bases unmatched: 13. The CDR3 loop reads CAIRKQGASRKLFF. The CDR3 bases are TGTGCCATCCGAAAACAGGGGGCGTCCAGAAAACTGTTTTTT.

The table lists this clonotype with a few counts. The chain carries TRBV20-1 and TRBJ2-1, with D tentatively TRBD2 (6 bases). This CDR3 has 16 amino acids. Germline loops: CDR1 DFQATT, CDR2 SNEGSKA (reference sequence). V lost 3 bases to trimming and J lost 1 base, with 16 bases between them. CDR3 sequence reads: CSARARDWVSYNEQFF. CDR3 nucleotide sequence: TGCAGTGCTAGGGCCCGGGACTGGGTTTCCTACAATGAGCAGTTCTTC.

The chain recombines TRBV5-1 with TRBJ1-6, with TRBD1 as a possible D gene (5 bases). The CDR3 runs 14 residues. CDR1 SGHRS and CDR2 YFSETQ come from the germline V gene. The V end was cut by 3 bases, the J end by 4 bases, with 8 bases between. This CDR3 is CASSSQGYNSPLHF. CDR3 nucleotide sequence: TGCGCCAGCAGCTCCCAGGGATATAATTCACCCCTCCACTTT.

The chain carries TRBV5-1 and TRBJ2-3; 15 nucleotides align to TRBD2. The CDR3 has 16 residues. Looked up from germline, CDR1 is SGHRS and CDR2 is YFSETQ. V lost 4 bases to trimming and J lost 4 bases; unmatched junction nucleotides: 4. The CDR3 region is CASSDGLAGGADTQYF. As DNA, the CDR3 is TGCGCCAGCAGCGATGGACTAGCGGGAGGGGCAGATACGCAGTATTTT.

The CDR3 spells CSAGLAGFHEQFF. The CDR3 DNA sequence: TGCAGTGCGGGACTAGCGGGGTTTCATGAGCAGTTCTTC. The rearrangement links TRBV20-1 to TRBJ2-1, with 13 nucleotides matching TRBD2. Germline CDR1 and CDR2: DFQATT and SNEGSKA (reference sequence). The CDR3 extends over 13 amino acids. V was clipped by 6 bases and J by 8 bases; unmatched bases: 4.

Worth noting for this clonotype: Given a much more abundant clone one base away, this may be a read error. The CDR3 protein is CATTTGGRRNGQFF. As DNA, the CDR3 is TGTGCCACCACTACAGGGGGGAGAAGAAATGGGCAGTTCTTC. The J gene is TRBJ2-1, the V gene TRBV10-3, with 8 nucleotides matching TRBD1. Germline CDR1 reads ENHRY; CDR2 reads SYGVKD. This CDR3 has 14 residues.

This clonotype was detected only a few times. J is TRBJ2-1 and V is TRBV20-1; D gene uncertain. Between the trimmed V and J ends, which lost 0 bases and 10 bases, there was a span of 10 bases. In germline, CDR1 is DFQATT, CDR2 SNEGSKA (reference sequence). CDR3 size: 12 residues. CDR3 loop: CSARDLLREQFF. The CDR3 nucleotides are TGCAGTGCTAGAGATCTGCTTCGCGAGCAGTTCTTC.

The rearrangement joins TRBV3-1 to TRBJ1-4, with TRBD1 identical over 7 bases. With 7 bases clipped from V and 8 bases from J, the junction kept 4 bases outside the gene matches. The CDR3 is 12 residues long. Germline CDR1 and CDR2: LGHDT and YNNKEL (reference sequence). CDR3 protein: CASTPGGEKLFF. The CDR3 region has the DNA TGTGCCAGCACCCCAGGGGGGGAAAAACTGTTTTTT.

This clonotype was seen a handful of times. The V gene is TRBV20-1, the J gene TRBJ2-3; D ambiguous. Trimming took off 8 bases at V and 6 bases at J, with 12 bases between the two ends. CDR1 and CDR2 (germline): DFQATT, SNEGSKA (reference sequence). The CDR3 has 11 amino acids. The CDR3: CSPRPQDTQYF. Written as DNA, the CDR3 is TGCAGTCCGAGACCACAGGATACGCAGTATTTT.

Concerning this clonotype: Sequence at one end of the junction differs from germline and may be a read error. J is TRBJ1-1 and V is TRBV7-9, with D tentatively TRBD1 (6 bases). Per germline, CDR1 SEHNR and CDR2 FQNEAQ (reference sequence). The CDR3 is 15 residues long. As DNA, the CDR3 is TGTGCCAGCAGCCACGTGGGGGGCCGGAACACTGAAGCCTTCTTT. Translated, it gives CASSHVGGRNTEAFF.

V and J are TRBV6-1 and TRBJ1-2, with D maybe TRBD1 (6 bases). Per the germline V gene, CDR1 is MNHNS and CDR2 is SASEGT. Trimming pared 5 bases from V and 3 bases from J, leaving 16 bases between. This CDR3 has 15 amino acids. The CDR3 is CASSPRPGTYYGYTF. DNA for the CDR3: TGTGCCAGCAGTCCGCGGCCCGGGACATACTATGGCTACACCTTC.

This clonotype has only a few counts. The rearrangement uses TRBV10-3 and TRBJ2-6; D remains unclear. The V gene lost 5 bases and the J gene lost 0 bases, with 14 bases spanning the gap. The germline gives CDR1 ENHRY, CDR2 SYGVKD. The CDR3 loop spans 17 amino acids. The CDR3 nucleotides are TGTGCCATCAGTCGGGCCGCAGGCAACTCTGGGGCCAACGTCCTGACTTTC. Translated, it gives CAISRAAGNSGANVLTF.

This clonotype was seen a few times. The CDR3 region has the DNA TGTGCCAGCAGCGTGTGGGGAGGGTTGGGATCTGGGGCCAACGTCCTGACTTTC. The encoded protein is CASSVWGGLGSGANVLTF. J is TRBJ2-6 and V is TRBV9, with 7 bases aligning to TRBD2. J lost 1 base, V lost 2 bases, and 9 bases had no gene match. CDR3 length: 18 residues. Germline CDR1 and CDR2: SGDLS and YYNGEE.

This sequence joins TRBV20-1 and TRBJ2-5; 7 positions match TRBD2. The CDR3 contains 13 residues. Germline assignment: CDR1 DFQATT and CDR2 SNEGSKA (reference sequence). The trim removed 6 bases at V and 4 bases at J, leaving 8 bases unmatched. The CDR3 protein is CSAPGGSLETQYF. In DNA form, the CDR3 reads TGCAGTGCCCCCGGGGGGAGTCTAGAGACCCAGTACTTC.

This clonotype occurred once. The chain joins TRBV12-3 or TRBV12-4 to TRBJ2-1, with 8 bases aligning to TRBD1. The CDR3 length is 16 residues. Trimming took 5 bases from V and 0 from J; bases not matched to a gene: 6. The CDR3 region is CASSPQGASSYNEQFF. The CDR3 DNA is TGTGCCAGCAGTCCCCAGGGGGCCAGCTCCTACAATGAGCAGTTCTTC.

The chain carries TRBV7-2 and TRBJ2-7; weak D call: TRBD1 (6 bases). Germline V gene sequence: CDR1 SGHTA, CDR2 FQGNSA. This CDR3 is built from 15 residues. The V gene lost 8 bases and the J gene lost 2 bases, with 19 bases spanning the gap. In nucleotides, the CDR3 is TGTGCCAGCCGTGAGGATATCAGGGGTGCCTACGAGCAGTACTTC. Its protein is CASREDIRGAYEQYF.

The chain links TRBV20-1 to TRBJ2-4, with TRBD2 matching 8 bases. The assigned J gene may be wrong: the sequence end matches TRBJ2-7 better. This CDR3 has 15 amino acids. The V gene's germline CDR1 is DFQATT and CDR2 SNEGSKA (reference sequence). This chain's CDR3 is CSARGPGGPLGEQYF. CDR3 in DNA: TGCAGTGCTAGGGGGCCGGGAGGGCCGCTGGGCGAGCAGTACTTC.

This chain uses TRBV28 with TRBJ1-5, with D possibly matching TRBD1 (6 bases). The CDR3 length is 15 residues. Trimming took off 5 bases at V and 0 bases at J, with 11 bases between the two ends. Looked up from germline, CDR1 is MDHEN and CDR2 is SYDVKM. CDR3 protein: CASSQQGASNQPQHF. The CDR3 DNA follows: TGTGCCAGCAGTCAACAGGGTGCTAGCAATCAGCCCCAGCATTTT.

This chain joins TRBV27 and TRBJ1-2; TRBD1 matches 9 bases. J gave up 8 bases and V 4 bases, and 14 bases lay outside the gene matches. This CDR3 spans 16 amino acids. Germline assignment: CDR1 MNHEY and CDR2 SMNVEV (reference sequence). The CDR3 DNA reads TGTGCCAGCAGTTCCGGACAGGGGAGGATCGTGAGGGGCTACACCTTC. It is translated as CASSSGQGRIVRGYTF.

V and J are TRBV12-3 or TRBV12-4 and TRBJ2-7, with D perhaps matching TRBD1 or TRBD2 (6 bases each). This CDR3 is 15 amino acids long. Trimming shortened V by 6 bases and J by 5 bases, and 20 bases separated the two germline ends. CDR3 protein: CASSGQLLGGHEQYF. The CDR3 coding sequence is TGTGCCAGCAGCGGACAGCTATTAGGGGGGCACGAGCAGTACTTC.

V and J are TRBV3-1 and TRBJ2-2, with 10 bases matching TRBD1. Germline-derived CDR1 and CDR2 are LGHDT and YNNKEL (reference sequence). Unmatched junction bases numbered 5, after V lost 6 bases and J lost 1 base. The CDR3 consists of 16 residues. CDR3 DNA sequence: TGTGCCAGCAGAGGGACAGGGGCTATGAACACCGGGGAGCTGTTTTTT. Translation: CASRGTGAMNTGELFF.

The table lists this clonotype with a few counts. The rearrangement links TRBV20-1 to TRBJ2-7; TRBD2 agrees at 9 bases. The CDR3 is 17 amino acids. Per germline, CDR1 DFQATT and CDR2 SNEGSKA (reference sequence). Losses at the gene ends were 1 base for V and 3 bases for J; bases not matched to a gene: 13. The CDR3 region is CSARVGGRAALDYEQYF. The CDR3 DNA reads TGCAGTGCTAGAGTCGGCGGGAGGGCCGCATTAGACTACGAGCAGTACTTC.